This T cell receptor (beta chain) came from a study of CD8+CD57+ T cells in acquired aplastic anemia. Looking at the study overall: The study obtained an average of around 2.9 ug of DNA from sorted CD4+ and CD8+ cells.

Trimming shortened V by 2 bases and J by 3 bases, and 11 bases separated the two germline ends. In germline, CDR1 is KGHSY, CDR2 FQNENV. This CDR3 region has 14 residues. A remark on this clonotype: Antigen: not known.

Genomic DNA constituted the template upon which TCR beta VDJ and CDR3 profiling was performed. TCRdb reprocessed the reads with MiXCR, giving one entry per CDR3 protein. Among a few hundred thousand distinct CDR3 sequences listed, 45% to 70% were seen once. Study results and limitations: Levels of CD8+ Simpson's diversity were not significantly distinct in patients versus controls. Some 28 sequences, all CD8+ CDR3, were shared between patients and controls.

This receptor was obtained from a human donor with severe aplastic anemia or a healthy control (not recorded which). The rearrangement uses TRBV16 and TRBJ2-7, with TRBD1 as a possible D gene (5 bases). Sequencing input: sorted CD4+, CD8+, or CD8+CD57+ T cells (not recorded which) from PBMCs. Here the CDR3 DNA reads TGTGCCAGCAGCCAAGTCGGACACCTCTACGAGCAGTACTTC. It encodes CASSQVGHLYEQYF.